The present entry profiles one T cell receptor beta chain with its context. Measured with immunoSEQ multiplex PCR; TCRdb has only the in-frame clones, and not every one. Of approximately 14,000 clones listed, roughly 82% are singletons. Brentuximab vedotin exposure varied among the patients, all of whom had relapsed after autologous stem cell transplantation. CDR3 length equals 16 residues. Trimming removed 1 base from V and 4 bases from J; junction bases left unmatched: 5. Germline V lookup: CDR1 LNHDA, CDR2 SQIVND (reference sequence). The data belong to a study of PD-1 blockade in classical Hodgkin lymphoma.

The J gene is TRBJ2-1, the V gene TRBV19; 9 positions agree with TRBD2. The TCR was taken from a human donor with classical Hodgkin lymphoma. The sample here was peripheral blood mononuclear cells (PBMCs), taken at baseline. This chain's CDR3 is CASSIGLAGLYNEQFF. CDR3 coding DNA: TGTGCCAGTAGTATAGGTCTAGCGGGATTGTACAATGAGCAGTTCTTC.